Listed here are 9 T cell receptor beta chains from one sample, sequenced in a study of cytomegalovirus exposure and HLA in healthy donors. A multiplex PCR was run with 60 Vbeta primers and 13 Jbeta primers. The table came from immunoSEQ multiplex PCR; TCRdb's copy has only in-frame clones and leaves some out. The sample shows some 170,000 clones, approximately 78% of them seen only once. Specimen: PBMCs. These receptors originate from a human donor in good health.

This chain connects TRBV5-1 to TRBJ2-5; D might be TRBD2 (5 bases). V was shortened by 2 bases and J by 5 bases, with 13 bases between the two germline ends. The V gene's germline CDR1 is SGHRS and CDR2 YFSETQ. CDR3 length equals 14 residues. CDR3 sequence (DNA): TGCGCCAGCAGCTTAGGAACTAGGAAGGAGACCCAGTACTTC. Its translation is CASSLGTRKETQYF.

This clone was counted between two and nine times. Here the CDR3 DNA reads TGTGCCAGCAGCTTAATTGGCGGGGGGGCCGCGGGTGAGACCCAGTACTTC. This translates into CASSLIGGGAAGETQYF. The chain uses TRBV7-2 and TRBJ2-5, with 9 positions matching TRBD2. CDR3 size: 17 residues. V shed 2 bases, J shed 5 bases, and the junction held 12 bases outside the gene matches. Germline values: CDR1 SGHTA, CDR2 FQGNSA.

A few counts support this clone. This chain uses TRBV5-1 with TRBJ1-1; D possibly corresponds to TRBD1 (6 bases). This CDR3 is 15 amino acids long. From germline, CDR1 is SGHRS and CDR2 YFSETQ. Trimming took 4 bases from V and 0 from J, leaving 13 bases between them. The CDR3 protein is CASSPMTGLNTEAFF. CDR3 coding DNA: TGCGCCAGCAGCCCTATGACAGGTTTGAACACTGAAGCTTTCTTT.

V gene TRBV7-2 combines with J gene TRBJ2-1, with D uncertain. Looked up from germline, CDR1 is SGHTA and CDR2 is FQGNSA. V lost 1 base, J lost 10 bases, and 11 bases lay in between. CDR3 size: 13 residues. The CDR3 DNA follows: TGTGCCAGCAGCTTAGGGGTGGGTAGCGAGCAGTTCTTC. It is translated as CASSLGVGSEQFF.

The chain links TRBV27 to TRBJ1-6; D unclear. Germline V gives CDR1 MNHEY, CDR2 SMNVEV (reference sequence). The CDR3 is 13 amino acids. V lost 5 bases and J lost 7, with 9 bases in between. The CDR3 DNA reads TGTGCCAGCAGTCCTGCCCAGAATTCACCCCTCCACTTT. Amino acids: CASSPAQNSPLHF.

This clone was found once. J is TRBJ2-5 and V is TRBV2; D is uncertain. Deletions cut 3 bases from V and 7 bases from J, with 6 bases between. This CDR3 comprises 11 residues. Germline CDR1 reads SNHLY; CDR2 reads FYNNEI. CDR3 DNA: TGTGCCAGCAGTGATCTAGGGACCCAGTACTTC. It is translated as CASSDLGTQYF. The full variable domain, rest sourced from reference TRBV2 and TRBJ2-5, is EPEVTQTPSHQVTQMGQEVILRCVPISNHLYFYWYRQILGQKVEFLVSFYNNEISEKSEIFDDQFSVERPDGSNFTLKIRSTKLEDSAMYFCASSDLGTQYFGPGTRLLVL.

This clone was seen a few times. This chain joins TRBV19 and TRBJ1-1; D uncertain. The germline CDR1 and CDR2 sequences are LNHDA and SQIVND (reference sequence). The CDR3 extends over 15 amino acids. V was shortened by 9 bases and J by 3 bases, with 20 bases between the two germline ends. CDR3 nucleotide sequence: TGTGCCAGCCTGGCGGGTCGAGGACTGCACACTGAAGCTTTCTTT. It codes for CASLAGRGLHTEAFF. Full variable domain (outside the CDR3, taken from reference TRBV19 and TRBJ1-1): DGGITQSPKYLFRKEGQNVTLSCEQNLNHDAMYWYRQDPGQGLRLIYYSQIVNDFQKGDIAEGYSVSREKKESFPLTVTSAQKNPTAFYLCASLAGRGLHTEAFFGQGTRLTVV.

The sample holds a few counts of this clone. The chain carries TRBV12-5 and TRBJ2-2, with D unresolved. Per germline, CDR1 LGHNT and CDR2 FRNRAP. The CDR3 sequence is 15 residues long. V was pared by 6 bases and J by 0 bases, with 11 bases between. CDR3 loop: CASGETYANTGELFF. CDR3 DNA: TGTGCTAGTGGAGAGACATACGCGAACACCGGGGAGCTGTTTTTT.

Here the CDR3 reads CASSLGGGSSDTQYF. Written as DNA, the CDR3 is TGCGCCAGCAGCTTAGGCGGGGGGAGTTCAGATACGCAGTATTTT. V and J are TRBV5-1 and TRBJ2-3, with 8 bases identical to TRBD2. The CDR3 runs to 15 residues. After removal of 2 bases from V and 4 bases from J, the junction contained 6 bases not matched to a gene. Germline V gene data show CDR1 as SGHRS and CDR2 as YFSETQ.